Included here is one TCR beta chain sequence, with context. Its target is not known. Here immunoSEQ multiplex PCR was the method, and the copy in TCRdb shows in-frame clones only, minus some. The sample has 40,000 to 65,000 clones, around nine tenths seen once. This CDR3 spans 13 amino acids. CDR1 and CDR2 (germline): SGDLS, YYNGEE. Trimming shortened V by 2 bases and J by 5 bases, and 10 bases separated the two germline ends. This entry is derived from a study of T cells in localized non-small cell lung cancer. Findings and limits, study-wide: The study found T cell clonality highest in uninvolved adjacent lung, above tumor.

The sequence derives from a female donor with stage II lung adenocarcinoma. The chain links TRBV9 to TRBJ1-1; no clear D gene. The sequencing used PBMCs, collected before any cancer treatment. The CDR3 sequence is CASSVGSGTEAFF. Here the CDR3 DNA reads TGTGCCAGCAGCGTGGGGTCCGGGACTGAAGCTTTCTTT. The variable domain in full, with the rest retrieved from reference TRBV9 and TRBJ1-1, is DSGVTQTPKHLITATGQRVTLRCSPRSGDLSVYWYQQSLDQGLQFLIQYYNGEERAKGNILERFSAQQFPDLHSELNLSSLELGDSALYFCASSVGSGTEAFFGQGTRLTVV.